These 8 T cell receptor beta chains share one sample of origin, sequenced in a study of blood T cells in healthy people across ages. Through a sample-barcoded 5' primer and a J-beta primer mix, a second PCR was run for about 6 to 12 cycles. MiXCR, run by TCRdb on the 5' RACE reads, gives a single entry per CDR3 protein. The table lists hundreds of thousands of distinct CDR3 sequences, 58% of them singletons. Sample: blood. The receptor set was obtained from a man aged 55 to 70 in good health.

This clonotype was counted a few times. This sequence joins TRBV29-1 and TRBJ2-7; 7 nucleotides agree with TRBD2. Germline CDR1 is SQVTM and CDR2 is ANQGSEA. The trim removed 4 bases at V and 4 bases at J, leaving 4 bases unmatched. The CDR3 is made up of 12 amino acids. In nucleotides, the CDR3 is TGCAGCGTTGCTCGGGGAGGGTACGAGCAGTACTTC. Translated: CSVARGGYEQYF.

The J gene is TRBJ2-5, the V gene TRBV15; a weak D match, TRBD1 (5 bases). Germline lookup yields CDR1 LNHNV and CDR2 YYDKDF (reference sequence). This CDR3 contains 14 residues. V lost 4 bases to trimming and J lost 5 bases, with 14 bases between them. Written as DNA, the CDR3 is TGTGCCACCAGCATATCCAGGGATAGTGAGACCCAGTACTTC. It codes for CATSISRDSETQYF.

The chain combines TRBV6-1 with TRBJ1-4; D gene ambiguous. Germline assignment: CDR1 MNHNS and CDR2 SASEGT. CDR3 length equals 15 residues. The germline V and J ends were trimmed by 6 bases and 2 bases, with 13 bases remaining between them. The CDR3, as DNA: TGTGCCAGCAGGGGGTTGGAAAGCACTAATGAAAAACTGTTTTTT. As protein: CASRGLESTNEKLFF.

This chain joins TRBV15 and TRBJ1-4; possible D gene TRBD1, 6 bases. Germline V gene data show CDR1 as LNHNV and CDR2 as YYDKDF (reference sequence). Trimming took 0 bases from V and 12 from J, leaving 23 bases between them. CDR3 length equals 17 residues. The CDR3 protein is CATSRDTVQSGAQELFF. The DNA for the CDR3 is TGTGCCACCAGCAGAGATACGGTCCAATCGGGGGCCCAAGAACTGTTTTTT.

The chain combines TRBV5-5 with TRBJ2-3; D not certain. Trimming removed 0 bases from V and 2 bases from J, with 10 bases in between. CDR1 is SGHKS and CDR2 is YYEKEE in the germline V gene (reference sequence). This CDR3 has 15 residues. CDR3 nucleotide sequence: TGTGCCAGCAGCTTGGCTGCCCAACTCACAGATACGCAGTATTTT. This gives the protein CASSLAAQLTDTQYF.

This clonotype was seen only a few times. The V gene is TRBV10-3, the J gene TRBJ1-2; D gene uncertain. V dropped 3 bases and J dropped 7 bases, with 15 bases sitting between them. The CDR3 totals 14 residues. Germline values: CDR1 ENHRY, CDR2 SYGVKD. The CDR3 loop is CAISDPGRFRGYTF. DNA for the CDR3: TGTGCCATCAGTGACCCCGGGAGGTTCCGTGGCTACACCTTC.

This clonotype was recorded a few times. The chain carries TRBV7-2 and TRBJ1-6; TRBD1 aligns across 7 bases. Germline V CDR1 and CDR2: SGHTA, FQGNSA. CDR3 length: 12 amino acids. Losses at the gene ends were 7 bases for V and 10 bases for J; bases not matched to a gene: 4. The CDR3 spells CASTQGGSPLHF. The CDR3 region has the DNA TGTGCCAGCACGCAGGGGGGATCACCCCTCCACTTT.

This clonotype was recorded only once. V usage is TRBV18 and J usage is TRBJ2-4; 11 bases align to TRBD2. The DNA end favors TRBJ2-7, so the J call may be wrong. The length of the CDR3 is 15 residues. In germline, CDR1 is KGHSH, CDR2 LQKENI. DNA for the CDR3: TGTGCCAGCTCCCCCCCGGGACTAGCGGCCTACGAGCAGTACTTC. Protein product: CASSPPGLAAYEQYF.